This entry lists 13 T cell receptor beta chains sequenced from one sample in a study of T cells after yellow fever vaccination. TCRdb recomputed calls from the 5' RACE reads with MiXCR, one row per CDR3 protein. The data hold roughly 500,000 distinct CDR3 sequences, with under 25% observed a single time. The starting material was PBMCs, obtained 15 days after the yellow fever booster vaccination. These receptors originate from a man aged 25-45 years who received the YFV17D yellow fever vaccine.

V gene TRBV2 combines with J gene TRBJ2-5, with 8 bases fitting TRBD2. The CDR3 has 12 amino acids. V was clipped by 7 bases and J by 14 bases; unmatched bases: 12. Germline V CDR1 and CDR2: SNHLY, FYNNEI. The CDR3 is CASISRGRSFYF. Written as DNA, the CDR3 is TGTGCCAGCATATCGCGCGGGAGGAGTTTCTACTTC. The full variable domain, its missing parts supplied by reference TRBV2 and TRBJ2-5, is EPEVTQTPSHQVTQMGQEVILRCVPISNHLYFYWYRQILGQKVEFLVSFYNNEISEKSEIFDDQFSVERPDGSNFTLKIRSTKLEDSAMYFCASISRGRSFYFGPGTRLLVL.

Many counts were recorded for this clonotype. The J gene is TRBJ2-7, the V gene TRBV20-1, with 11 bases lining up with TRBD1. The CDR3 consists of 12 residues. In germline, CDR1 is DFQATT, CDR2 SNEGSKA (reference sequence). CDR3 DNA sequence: TGCAGCGCGGGGACAGGGGGCTACGAGCAGTACTTC. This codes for CSAGTGGYEQYF.

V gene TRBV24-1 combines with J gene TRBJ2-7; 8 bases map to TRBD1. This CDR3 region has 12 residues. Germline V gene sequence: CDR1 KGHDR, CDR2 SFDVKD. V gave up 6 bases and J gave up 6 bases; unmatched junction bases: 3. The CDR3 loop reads CATSSGGGEQYF. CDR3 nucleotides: TGTGCCACCAGTTCAGGGGGCGGCGAGCAGTACTTC.

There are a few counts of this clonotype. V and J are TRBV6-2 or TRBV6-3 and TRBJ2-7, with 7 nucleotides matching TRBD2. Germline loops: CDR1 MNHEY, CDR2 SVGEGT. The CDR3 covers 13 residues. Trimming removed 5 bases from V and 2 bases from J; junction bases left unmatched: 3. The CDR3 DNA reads TGTGCCAGCAGTGCGACTAGCACCTACGAGCAGTACTTC. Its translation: CASSATSTYEQYF.

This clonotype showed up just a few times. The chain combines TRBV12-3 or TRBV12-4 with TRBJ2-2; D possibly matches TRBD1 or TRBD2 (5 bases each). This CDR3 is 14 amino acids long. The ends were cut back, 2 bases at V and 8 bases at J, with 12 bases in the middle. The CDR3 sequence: CASSLRDGGGELFF. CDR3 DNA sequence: TGTGCCAGCAGTTTAAGGGACGGAGGTGGGGAGCTGTTTTTT.

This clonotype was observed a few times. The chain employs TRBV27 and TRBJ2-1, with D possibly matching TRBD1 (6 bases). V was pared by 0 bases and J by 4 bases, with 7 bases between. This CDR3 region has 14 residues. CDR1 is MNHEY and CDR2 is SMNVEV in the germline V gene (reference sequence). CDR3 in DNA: TGTGCCAGCAGTTTATCCGGACAGTACAATGAGCAGTTCTTC. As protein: CASSLSGQYNEQFF.

For the CDR3, the DNA is TGCAGCGGGACGCCGGGACTAGCGGGTAAAAGCTCCTACAATGAGCAGTTCTTC. The encoded protein is CSGTPGLAGKSSYNEQFF. The rearrangement uses TRBV29-1 and TRBJ2-1, with 12 bases matching TRBD2. Germline V lookup: CDR1 SQVTM, CDR2 ANQGSEA. The CDR3 sequence is 18 residues long. Trimming removed 7 bases from V and 0 bases from J; junction bases left unmatched: 13.

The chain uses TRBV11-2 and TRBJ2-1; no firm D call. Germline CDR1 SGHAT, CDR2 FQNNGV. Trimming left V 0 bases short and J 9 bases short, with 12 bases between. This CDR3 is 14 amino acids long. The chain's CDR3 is CASSLDLASSEQFF. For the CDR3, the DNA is TGTGCCAGCAGCTTAGATCTGGCGTCGAGTGAGCAGTTCTTC.

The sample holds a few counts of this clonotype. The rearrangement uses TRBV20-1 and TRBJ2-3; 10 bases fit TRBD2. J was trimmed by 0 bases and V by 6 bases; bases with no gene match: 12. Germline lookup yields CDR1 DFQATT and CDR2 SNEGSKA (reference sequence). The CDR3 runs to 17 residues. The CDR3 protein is CSANLGLAGASTDTQYF. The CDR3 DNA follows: TGCAGTGCCAACCTGGGGCTAGCGGGAGCTAGCACAGATACGCAGTATTTT.

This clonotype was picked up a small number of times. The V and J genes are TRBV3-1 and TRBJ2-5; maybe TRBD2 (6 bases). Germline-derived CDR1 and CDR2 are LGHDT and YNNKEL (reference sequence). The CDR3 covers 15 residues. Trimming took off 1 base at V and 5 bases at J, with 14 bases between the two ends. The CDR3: CASSQGLVEGETQYF. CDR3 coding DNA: TGTGCCAGCAGCCAAGGACTAGTCGAGGGGGAGACCCAGTACTTC.

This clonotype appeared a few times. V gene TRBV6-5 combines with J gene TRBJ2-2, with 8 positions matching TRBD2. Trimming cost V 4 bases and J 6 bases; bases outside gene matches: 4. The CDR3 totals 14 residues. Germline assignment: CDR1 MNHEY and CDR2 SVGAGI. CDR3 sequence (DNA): TGTGCCAGCAGTTGGTGGCGGGAGGCCGGGGAGCTGTTTTTT. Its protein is CASSWWREAGELFF.

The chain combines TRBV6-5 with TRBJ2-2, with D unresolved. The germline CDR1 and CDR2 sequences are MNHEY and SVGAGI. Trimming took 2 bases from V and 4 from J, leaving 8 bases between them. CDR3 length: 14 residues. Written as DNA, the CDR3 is TGTGCCAGCAGTTACATCCAACCCACCGGGGAGCTGTTTTTT. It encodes CASSYIQPTGELFF.

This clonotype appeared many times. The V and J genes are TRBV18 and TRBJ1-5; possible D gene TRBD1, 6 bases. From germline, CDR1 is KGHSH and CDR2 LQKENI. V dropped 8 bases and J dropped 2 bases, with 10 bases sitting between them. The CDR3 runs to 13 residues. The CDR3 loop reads CASSPGGNQPQHF. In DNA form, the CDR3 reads TGTGCCAGCAGCCCAGGGGGCAATCAGCCCCAGCATTTT.